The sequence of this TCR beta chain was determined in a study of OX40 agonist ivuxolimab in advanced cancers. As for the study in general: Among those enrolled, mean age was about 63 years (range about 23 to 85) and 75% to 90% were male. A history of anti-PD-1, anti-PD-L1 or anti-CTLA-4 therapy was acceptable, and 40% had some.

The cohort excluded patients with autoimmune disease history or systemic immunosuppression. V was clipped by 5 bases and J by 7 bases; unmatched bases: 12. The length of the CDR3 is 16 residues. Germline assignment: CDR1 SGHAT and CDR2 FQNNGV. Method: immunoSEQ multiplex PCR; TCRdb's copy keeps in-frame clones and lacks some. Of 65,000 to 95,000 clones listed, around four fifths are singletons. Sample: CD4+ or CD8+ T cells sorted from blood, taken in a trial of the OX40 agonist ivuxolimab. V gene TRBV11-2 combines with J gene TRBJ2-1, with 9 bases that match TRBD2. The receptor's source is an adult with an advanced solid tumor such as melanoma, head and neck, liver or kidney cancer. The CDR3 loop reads CASSLIHSGSGNEQFF. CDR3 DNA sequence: TGTGCCAGCAGCCTGATTCATAGCGGGAGCGGGAATGAGCAGTTCTTC.